This T cell receptor beta chain was captured by sequencing in a study of T cell responses to AZD1222 COVID-19 vaccine. At the level of the study: Investigators merged groups given second doses at roughly 4 or roughly 12 weeks. Overall study results and limits: Donors in the cohort were predominantly white British and more often female, and clonal diversity was possibly underestimated. Reports indicate that nearly half of spike-specific TCRs are directed at unmutated variant regions. Among those given AZD1222, only five or six were seropositive at baseline.

As concerns this clone: Its antigen is not identified.

Sequencing used immunoSEQ multiplex PCR; TCRdb keeps in-frame clones, though not all of them. This table holds about 140,000 clones, 84% found once. This CDR3 has 14 residues. Germline CDR1 reads SGHAT; CDR2 reads FQNNGV. V gave up 5 bases and J gave up 10 bases, with 15 bases separating them. The sequenced sample was peripheral blood, obtained on day 0 of AZD1222 vaccination. This rearrangement joins TRBV11-2 to TRBJ1-6; maybe TRBD1 (6 bases). This TCR came from an adult in good health. The CDR3 loop is CASSPEGGASPLHF. The CDR3 bases are TGTGCCAGCAGCCCAGAAGGGGGGGCCTCACCCCTCCACTTT. Filled out from reference TRBV11-2 and TRBJ1-6, the complete variable domain reads EAGVAQSPRYKIIEKRQSVAFWCNPISGHATLYWYQQILGQGPKLLIQFQNNGVVDDSQLPKDRFSAERLKGVDSTLKIQPAKLEDSAVYLCASSPEGGASPLHFGNGTRLTVT.